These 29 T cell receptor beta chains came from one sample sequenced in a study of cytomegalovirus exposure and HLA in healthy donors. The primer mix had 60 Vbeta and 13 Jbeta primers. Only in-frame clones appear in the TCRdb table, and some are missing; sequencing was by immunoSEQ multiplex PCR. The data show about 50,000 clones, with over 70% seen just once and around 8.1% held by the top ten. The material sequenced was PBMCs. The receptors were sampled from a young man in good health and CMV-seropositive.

CDR3 sequence: CAWSVESQPQHF. Here the CDR3 DNA reads TGTGCCTGGAGTGTAGAGTCCCAGCCCCAGCATTTT. V is TRBV30 and J is TRBJ1-5; D ambiguous. CDR3 length equals 12 residues. Trimming took 0 bases from V and 7 from J, leaving 7 bases between them. Germline V CDR1 and CDR2: GTSNPN, SVGIG (reference sequence).

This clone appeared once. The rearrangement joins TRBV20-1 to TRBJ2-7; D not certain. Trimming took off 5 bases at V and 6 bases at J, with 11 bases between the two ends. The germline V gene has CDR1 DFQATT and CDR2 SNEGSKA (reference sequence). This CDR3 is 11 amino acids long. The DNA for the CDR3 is TGCAGTGCTGGTGACTCGAGCGAGCAGTACTTC. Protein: CSAGDSSEQYF.

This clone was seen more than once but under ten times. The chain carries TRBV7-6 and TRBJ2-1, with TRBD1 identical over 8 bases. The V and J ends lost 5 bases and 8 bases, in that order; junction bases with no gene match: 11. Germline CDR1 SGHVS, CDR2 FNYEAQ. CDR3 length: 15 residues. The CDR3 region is CASSPAQGAGDEQFF. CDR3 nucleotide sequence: TGTGCCAGCAGCCCAGCGCAGGGGGCTGGGGATGAGCAGTTCTTC.

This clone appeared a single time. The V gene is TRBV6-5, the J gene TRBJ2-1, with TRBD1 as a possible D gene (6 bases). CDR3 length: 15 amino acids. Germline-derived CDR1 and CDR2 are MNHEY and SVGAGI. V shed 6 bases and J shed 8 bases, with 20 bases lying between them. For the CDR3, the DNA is TGTGCCAGCAGACCACAGGGCCTCCTTAATTATGAGCAGTTCTTC. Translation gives CASRPQGLLNYEQFF.

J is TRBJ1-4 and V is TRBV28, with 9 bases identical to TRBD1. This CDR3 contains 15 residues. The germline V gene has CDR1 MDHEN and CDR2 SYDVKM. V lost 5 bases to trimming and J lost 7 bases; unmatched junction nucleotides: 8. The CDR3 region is CASSDRTGVGEKLFF. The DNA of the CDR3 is TGTGCCAGCAGTGACCGGACAGGGGTAGGTGAAAAACTGTTTTTT.

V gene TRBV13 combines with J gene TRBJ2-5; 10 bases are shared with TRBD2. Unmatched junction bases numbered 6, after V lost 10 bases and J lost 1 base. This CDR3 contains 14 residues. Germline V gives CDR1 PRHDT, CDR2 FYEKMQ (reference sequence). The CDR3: CATEAGGSQETQYF. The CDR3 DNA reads TGTGCCACAGAAGCGGGGGGGTCCCAAGAGACCCAGTACTTC. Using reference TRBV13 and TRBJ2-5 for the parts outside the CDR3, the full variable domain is AAGVIQSPRHLIKEKRETATLKCYPIPRHDTVYWYQQGPGQDPQFLISFYEKMQSDKGSIPDRFSAQQFSDYHSELNMSSLELGDSALYFCATEAGGSQETQYFGPGTRLLVL.

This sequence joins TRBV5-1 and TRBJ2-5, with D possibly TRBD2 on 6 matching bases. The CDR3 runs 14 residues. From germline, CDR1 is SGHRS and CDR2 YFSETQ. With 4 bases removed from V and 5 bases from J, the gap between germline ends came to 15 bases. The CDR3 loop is CASSPSTSGETQYF. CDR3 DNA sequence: TGCGCCAGCAGCCCCTCGACAAGCGGGGAGACCCAGTACTTC.

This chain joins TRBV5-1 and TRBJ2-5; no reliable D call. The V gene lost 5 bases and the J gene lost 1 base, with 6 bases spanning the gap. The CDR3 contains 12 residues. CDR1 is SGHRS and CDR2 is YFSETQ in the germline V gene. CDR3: CASRPTQETQYF. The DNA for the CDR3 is TGCGCCAGCAGGCCTACCCAAGAGACCCAGTACTTC.

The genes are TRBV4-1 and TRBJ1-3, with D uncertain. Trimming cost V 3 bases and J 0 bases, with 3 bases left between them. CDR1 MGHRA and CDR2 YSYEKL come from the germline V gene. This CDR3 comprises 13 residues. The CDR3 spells CASSHSSGNTIYF. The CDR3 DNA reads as TGCGCCAGCAGCCACAGCTCTGGAAACACCATATATTTT.

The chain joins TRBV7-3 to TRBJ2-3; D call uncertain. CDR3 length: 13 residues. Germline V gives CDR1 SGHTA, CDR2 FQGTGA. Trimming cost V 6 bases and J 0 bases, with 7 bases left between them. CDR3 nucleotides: TGTGCCAGCAGTTCCGGGAGCACAGATACGCAGTATTTT. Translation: CASSSGSTDTQYF.

The CDR3 nucleotides read TGTGCCAGCAGGCGCTCAACGGAGGGACGCCCGCATTCACCCCTCCACTTT. It codes for CASRRSTEGRPHSPLHF. V gene TRBV28 combines with J gene TRBJ1-6, with a possible D match to TRBD1 (5 bases). The germline V and J ends were trimmed by 6 bases and 8 bases, with 23 bases remaining between them. The CDR3 contains 17 residues. Germline V gene lookup returns CDR1 MDHEN and CDR2 SYDVKM.

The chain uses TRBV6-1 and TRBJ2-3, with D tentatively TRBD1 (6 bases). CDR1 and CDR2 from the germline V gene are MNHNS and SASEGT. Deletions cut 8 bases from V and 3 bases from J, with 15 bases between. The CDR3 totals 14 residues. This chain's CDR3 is CASERGSVTDTQYF. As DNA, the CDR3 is TGTGCCAGCGAAAGGGGGAGTGTGACAGATACGCAGTATTTT.

CDR3: CASSGGGLNEQFF. CDR3 in DNA: TGCGCCAGCAGCGGCGGGGGACTCAATGAGCAGTTCTTC. The V and J genes are TRBV5-1 and TRBJ2-1; 7 nucleotides agree with TRBD2. The trim removed 4 bases at V and 6 bases at J, leaving 4 bases unmatched. The CDR3 has 13 amino acids. Germline V CDR1 and CDR2: SGHRS, YFSETQ.

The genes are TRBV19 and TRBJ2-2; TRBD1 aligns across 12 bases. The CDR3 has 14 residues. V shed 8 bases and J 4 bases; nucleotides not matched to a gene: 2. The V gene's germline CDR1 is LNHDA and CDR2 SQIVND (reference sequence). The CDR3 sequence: CASGTGGVTGELFF. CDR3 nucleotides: TGTGCCAGTGGGACAGGGGGCGTCACCGGGGAGCTGTTTTTT.

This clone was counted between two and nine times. The CDR3 sequence: CASSLGLSVNTEAFF. CDR3 bases: TGTGCCAGCAGCTTGGGGTTGTCGGTGAACACTGAAGCTTTCTTT. V usage is TRBV5-8 and J usage is TRBJ1-1, with D hard to call. The CDR3 consists of 15 residues. CDR1 and CDR2 (germline): SGHTS, YDEGEE. V was pared by 0 bases and J by 0 bases, with 9 bases between.

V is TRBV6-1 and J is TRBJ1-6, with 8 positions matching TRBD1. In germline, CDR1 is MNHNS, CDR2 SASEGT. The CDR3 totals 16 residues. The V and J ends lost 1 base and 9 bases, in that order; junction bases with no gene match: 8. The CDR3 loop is CASSEVVTGGISPLHF. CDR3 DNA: TGTGCCAGCAGTGAAGTGGTCACAGGGGGTATTTCACCCCTCCACTTT.

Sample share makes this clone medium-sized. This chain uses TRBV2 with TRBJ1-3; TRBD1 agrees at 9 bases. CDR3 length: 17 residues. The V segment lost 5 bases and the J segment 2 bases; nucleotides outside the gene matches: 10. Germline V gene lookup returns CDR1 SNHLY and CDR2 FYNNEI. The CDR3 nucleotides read TGTGCCAGCAGTTCCGGGACAGGGTTCCTGCCTGGAAACACCATATATTTT. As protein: CASSSGTGFLPGNTIYF.

The CDR3 loop reads CASSQQGGSETQYF. As DNA, the CDR3 is TGTGCCAGTAGCCAACAGGGGGGGTCGGAGACCCAGTACTTC. This chain uses TRBV19 with TRBJ2-5, with a possible D match to TRBD1 (8 bases). Germline CDR1 reads LNHDA; CDR2 reads SQIVND (reference sequence). The CDR3 length is 14 residues. V lost 6 bases and J lost 5, with 16 bases in between.

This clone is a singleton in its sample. The DNA of the CDR3 is TGTGCCAGCAGCTTAGAGGGCGGAGGGAGCTCCTACGAGCAGTACTTC. It encodes CASSLEGGGSSYEQYF. The chain employs TRBV7-6 and TRBJ2-7, with D possibly TRBD2 on 6 matching bases. Looked up from germline, CDR1 is SGHVS and CDR2 is FNYEAQ. The ends were cut back, 1 base at V and 0 bases at J, with 13 bases in the middle. This CDR3 region has 16 residues.

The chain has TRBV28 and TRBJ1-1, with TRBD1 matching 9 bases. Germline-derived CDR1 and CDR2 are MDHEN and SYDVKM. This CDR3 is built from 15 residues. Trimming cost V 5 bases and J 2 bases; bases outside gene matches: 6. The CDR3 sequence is CASSPGQGINTEAFF. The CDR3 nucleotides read TGTGCCAGCAGTCCCGGACAGGGGATCAACACTGAAGCTTTCTTT.

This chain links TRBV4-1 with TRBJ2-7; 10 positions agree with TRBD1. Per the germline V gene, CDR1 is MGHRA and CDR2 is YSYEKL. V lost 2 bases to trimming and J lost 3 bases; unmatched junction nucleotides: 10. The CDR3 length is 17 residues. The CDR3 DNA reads TGCGCCAGCAGCCAACTCCATCCGACAGGGGGCGGCTACGAGCAGTACTTC. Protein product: CASSQLHPTGGGYEQYF.

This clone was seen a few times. The DNA for the CDR3 is TGCGCCAGCAGCTCGGAGACGGCCACAATGAACACTGAAGCTTTCTTT. Translating it yields CASSSETATMNTEAFF. This rearrangement joins TRBV5-1 to TRBJ1-1, with D unresolved. In germline, CDR1 is SGHRS, CDR2 YFSETQ. Trimming took off 3 bases at V and 0 bases at J, with 15 bases between the two ends. The CDR3 spans 16 residues.

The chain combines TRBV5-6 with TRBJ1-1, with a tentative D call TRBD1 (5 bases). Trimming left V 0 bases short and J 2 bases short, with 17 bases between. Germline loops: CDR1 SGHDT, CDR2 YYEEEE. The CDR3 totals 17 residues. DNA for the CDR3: TGTGCCAGCAGCTTGGCTGAAAGTTGGCAGGGAAACACTGAAGCTTTCTTT. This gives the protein CASSLAESWQGNTEAFF.

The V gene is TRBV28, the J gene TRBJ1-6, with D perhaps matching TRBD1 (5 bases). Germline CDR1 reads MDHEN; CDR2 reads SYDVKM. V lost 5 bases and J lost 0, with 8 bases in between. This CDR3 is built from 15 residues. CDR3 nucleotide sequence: TGTGCCAGCAGTCAGGGAAGCTCCTATAATTCACCCCTCCACTTT. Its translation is CASSQGSSYNSPLHF.

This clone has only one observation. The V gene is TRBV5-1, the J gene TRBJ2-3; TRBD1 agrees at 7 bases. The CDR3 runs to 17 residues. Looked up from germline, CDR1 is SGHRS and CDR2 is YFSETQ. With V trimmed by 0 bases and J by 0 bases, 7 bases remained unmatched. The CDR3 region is CASSLVSGTASTDTQYF. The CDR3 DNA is TGCGCCAGCAGCTTGGTTTCCGGGACAGCTAGCACAGATACGCAGTATTTT. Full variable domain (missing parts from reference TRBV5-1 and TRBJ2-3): KAGVTQTPRYLIKTRGQQVTLSCSPISGHRSVSWYQQTPGQGLQFLFEYFSETQRNKGNFPGRFSGRQFSNSRSEMNVSTLELGDSALYLCASSLVSGTASTDTQYFGPGTRLTVL.

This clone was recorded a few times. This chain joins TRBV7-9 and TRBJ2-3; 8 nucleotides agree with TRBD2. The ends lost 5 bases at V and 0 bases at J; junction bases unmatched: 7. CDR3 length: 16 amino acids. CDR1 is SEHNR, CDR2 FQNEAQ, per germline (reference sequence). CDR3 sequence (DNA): TGTGCCAGCAGCCAACGTGGCGGGGGGAGCACAGATACGCAGTATTTT. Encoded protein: CASSQRGGGSTDTQYF.

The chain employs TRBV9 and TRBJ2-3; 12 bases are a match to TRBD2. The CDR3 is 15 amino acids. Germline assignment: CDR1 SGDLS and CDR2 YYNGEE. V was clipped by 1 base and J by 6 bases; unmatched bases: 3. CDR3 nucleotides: TGTGCCAGCAGCGTAAACGGACTAGCGGGGGATACGCAGTATTTT. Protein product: CASSVNGLAGDTQYF.

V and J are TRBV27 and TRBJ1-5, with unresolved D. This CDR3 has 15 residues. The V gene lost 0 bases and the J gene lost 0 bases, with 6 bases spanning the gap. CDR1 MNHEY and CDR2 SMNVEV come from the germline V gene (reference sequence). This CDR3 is CASSLSRYSNQPQHF. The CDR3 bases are TGTGCCAGCAGTTTATCCAGATATAGCAATCAGCCCCAGCATTTT.

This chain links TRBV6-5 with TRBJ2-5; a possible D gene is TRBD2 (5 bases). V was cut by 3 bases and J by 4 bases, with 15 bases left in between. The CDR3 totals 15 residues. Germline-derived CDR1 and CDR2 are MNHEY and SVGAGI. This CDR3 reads CASSYLGGLGETQYF. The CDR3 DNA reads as TGTGCCAGCAGTTATTTGGGTGGACTCGGAGAGACCCAGTACTTC.